This T cell receptor (beta chain) was identified during a study of T cell responses to AZD1222 COVID-19 vaccine. Study observations and caveats: Two doses of AZD1222 preceded a rise in Spike-specific TCR breadth and depth. There were mostly white British donors and more females than males, and clonal diversity was possibly underestimated. Distributed over spike, vaccine-associated CD4 TCRs predominated at 160-218 and 743-854.

Only in-frame clones appear in the TCRdb table, and some are missing; sequencing was by immunoSEQ multiplex PCR. There are about 200,000 clones in the sample; roughly 92% occur only once, and roughly 0.99% lies in the top ten. Of note for this clone: The antigen remains unidentified.

The source is an adult who received the AZD1222 COVID-19 vaccine. Sequences were derived from peripheral blood, sampled 28 days after the second AZD1222 dose.

The CDR3 protein is CASSSFAGENNQPQHF. CDR3 sequence (DNA): TGTGCCAGCAGCTCATTCGCAGGGGAAAACAATCAGCCCCAGCATTTT. The chain is built from TRBV7-2 and TRBJ1-5, with a tentative D call TRBD1 (6 bases). V was cut by 4 bases and J by 3 bases, with 16 bases left in between. CDR1 is SGHTA and CDR2 is FQGNSA in the germline V gene. The CDR3 is 16 amino acids.